This TCR beta chain was captured by sequencing in a study of blood T cell repertoires in COVID-19. Measured with immunoSEQ multiplex PCR; TCRdb has only the in-frame clones, and not every one. The table lists fewer than 250,000 clones, about four fifths of them singletons. CDR3 length equals 14 residues. Trimming removed 8 bases from V and 5 bases from J; junction bases left unmatched: 8. The germline gives CDR1 MNHEY, CDR2 SVGAGI. Sequencing was performed on PBMCs or T cells enriched from blood (not recorded which). The genes are TRBV6-5 and TRBJ1-1, with 10 bases lining up with TRBD1. The sequence derives from a woman between 40 and 50 years old who had been exposed to COVID-19. The CDR3 sequence is CASGTGAMGTEAFF. The CDR3 DNA sequence: TGTGCCAGCGGGACAGGGGCCATGGGTACTGAAGCTTTCTTT.